Below, 17 T cell receptor beta chains from the same sample are listed, as sequenced in a study of cytotoxic CD8 clonotypes in ibrutinib-treated CLL. TCRdb's table, derived via immunoSEQ multiplex PCR, lists solely in-frame clones and lacks some. Altogether around 97,000 clones are present, about 78% being singletons, with the ten largest covering 25% to 40%. Source: PBMCs, taken after 12 months of ibrutinib treatment. The receptor source for this set is a human donor with chronic lymphocytic leukemia.

The chain employs TRBV5-1 and TRBJ1-1, with 7 bases lining up with TRBD1. With 0 bases clipped from V and 6 bases from J, the junction kept 8 bases outside the gene matches. This CDR3 contains 15 residues. From germline, CDR1 is SGHRS and CDR2 YFSETQ. The CDR3 sequence: CASSLAGTVTAEAFF. DNA for the CDR3: TGCGCCAGCAGCTTGGCCGGGACAGTGACGGCTGAAGCTTTCTTT.

This chain joins TRBV7-3 and TRBJ2-5; D is ambiguous. The CDR3 covers 13 residues. V lost 4 bases, J lost 5 bases, and 11 bases lay in between. CDR1 and CDR2 (germline): SGHTA, FQGTGA. The CDR3: CASSSSPTETQYF. Written as DNA, the CDR3 is TGTGCCAGCAGCTCGTCACCTACGGAGACCCAGTACTTC.

The V gene is TRBV7-9, the J gene TRBJ2-5; tentatively, D is TRBD1 (5 bases). The V gene lost 3 bases and the J gene lost 1 base, with 12 bases spanning the gap. This CDR3 spans 15 amino acids. The germline V gene encodes CDR1 SEHNR and CDR2 FQNEAQ (reference sequence). CDR3 sequence: CASSLAGYLQETQYF. DNA for the CDR3: TGTGCCAGCAGCTTGGCAGGGTATCTCCAAGAGACCCAGTACTTC. The full variable domain, with the rest looked up from reference TRBV7-9 and TRBJ2-5, is DTGVSQNPRHKITKRGQNVTFRCDPISEHNRLYWYRQTLGQGPEFLTYFQNEAQLEKSRLLSDRFSAERPKGSFSTLEIQRTEQGDSAMYLCASSLAGYLQETQYFGPGTRLLVL.

The V and J genes are TRBV7-9 and TRBJ1-1; unclear D gene. This CDR3 is built from 13 residues. The V and J ends lost 2 bases and 1 base respectively, with 5 bases between them. Per germline, CDR1 SEHNR and CDR2 FQNEAQ (reference sequence). CDR3 amino acids: CASSLIENTEAFF. CDR3 DNA sequence: TGTGCCAGCAGCTTAATTGAGAACACTGAAGCTTTCTTT.

This chain links TRBV6-1 with TRBJ2-5; D is perhaps TRBD1 or TRBD2 (6 bases each). Trimming stripped 2 bases from V and 1 base from J, with 8 bases between. Germline loops: CDR1 MNHNS, CDR2 SASEGT. The CDR3 spans 14 residues. The CDR3 DNA reads as TGTGCCAGCAGTGAACGGGGGCTCCAAGAGACCCAGTACTTC. Translation: CASSERGLQETQYF.

The chain joins TRBV5-1 to TRBJ2-1; 7 bases agree with TRBD1. The V gene end was trimmed by 0 bases and the J gene end by 4 bases; junction bases not matched to a gene: 7. The CDR3 is made up of 16 amino acids. In germline, CDR1 is SGHRS, CDR2 YFSETQ. Written as DNA, the CDR3 is TGCGCCAGCAGCTTGGTGACAGGGTATACATACAATGAGCAGTTCTTC. Its protein is CASSLVTGYTYNEQFF.

The chain uses TRBV9 and TRBJ1-2; TRBD1 matches 10 bases. From germline, CDR1 is SGDLS and CDR2 YYNGEE. The CDR3 contains 23 residues. J gave up 4 bases and V 0 bases, and 27 bases lay outside the gene matches. The CDR3 spells CASSVARGQGLPSSGISGYGYTF. The CDR3 DNA reads TGTGCCAGCAGCGTAGCGAGGGGACAGGGGCTCCCCAGCTCCGGGATATCTGGCTATGGCTACACCTTC.

The chain recombines TRBV27 with TRBJ2-7, with 8 nucleotides matching TRBD1. The CDR3 sequence is 15 residues long. The trim removed 0 bases at V and 5 bases at J, leaving 6 bases unmatched. CDR1 and CDR2 (germline): MNHEY, SMNVEV (reference sequence). As DNA, the CDR3 is TGTGCCAGCAGTTTATCGTGGCAGGGGGCGAACGAGCAGTACTTC. Protein sequence: CASSLSWQGANEQYF.

In nucleotides, the CDR3 is TGCGCCAGCAGCTTGGCCCTTAGACTAGCGGGGGGGCAACAAGATACGCAGTATTTT. It codes for CASSLALRLAGGQQDTQYF. The chain carries TRBV5-1 and TRBJ2-3; 14 bases fit TRBD2. The CDR3 covers 19 residues. With 0 bases clipped from V and 5 bases from J, the junction kept 11 bases outside the gene matches. Germline V CDR1 and CDR2: SGHRS, YFSETQ.

This chain joins TRBV7-2 and TRBJ1-2, with D unclear. Germline CDR1 and CDR2: SGHTA and FQGNSA. The germline V and J ends were trimmed by 0 bases and 4 bases, with 6 bases remaining between them. This CDR3 has 13 residues. The CDR3 sequence: CASSLAGGYGYTF. CDR3 nucleotide sequence: TGTGCCAGCAGCTTAGCGGGAGGCTATGGCTACACCTTC.

V and J are TRBV30 and TRBJ2-5, with D perhaps matching TRBD1 (5 bases). CDR3 length: 13 residues. From germline, CDR1 is GTSNPN and CDR2 SVGIG (reference sequence). The V end lost 1 base, the J end lost 1 base, and 7 bases lay between the germline ends. CDR3 DNA: TGTGCCTGGAGTGGCAGGGTCCAAGAGACCCAGTACTTC. Protein: CAWSGRVQETQYF.

The chain uses TRBV15 and TRBJ2-2, with D hard to call. This CDR3 is built from 15 residues. Germline CDR1 reads LNHNV; CDR2 reads YYDKDF (reference sequence). V was clipped by 0 bases and J by 4 bases, with 9 bases between them. For the CDR3, the DNA is TGTGCCACCAGCAGAGACTCTAGGTCCACCGGGGAGCTGTTTTTT. Its translation: CATSRDSRSTGELFF.

The chain uses TRBV18 and TRBJ2-3; D gene unclear. Trimming shortened V by 3 bases and J by 0 bases, and 7 bases separated the two germline ends. The CDR3 covers 14 residues. Germline lookup yields CDR1 KGHSH and CDR2 LQKENI. Here the CDR3 DNA reads TGTGCCAGCTCACCCGGTTCTAGCACAGATACGCAGTATTTT. This translates into CASSPGSSTDTQYF.

The CDR3 sequence is CASSSGQIQETQYF. CDR3 in DNA: TGTGCCAGCAGCTCGGGACAGATCCAAGAGACCCAGTACTTC. The rearrangement uses TRBV5-4 and TRBJ2-5; 7 bases fit TRBD1. CDR1 SGHNT and CDR2 YYREEE come from the germline V gene (reference sequence). J lost 1 base, V lost 3 bases, and 3 bases had no gene match. This CDR3 has 14 residues.

The chain carries TRBV7-2 and TRBJ2-7; D is uncertain. This CDR3 comprises 14 residues. CDR1 is SGHTA, CDR2 FQGNSA, per germline. With 5 bases removed from V and 1 base from J, the gap between germline ends came to 12 bases. In nucleotides, the CDR3 is TGTGCCAGCAGCGAGTCCAGGCAATCCTACGAGCAGTACTTC. Protein product: CASSESRQSYEQYF.

The DNA of the CDR3 is TGTGCCAGTACACCGGGACAGGGGAACCCAGATACGCAGTATTTT. This encodes CASTPGQGNPDTQYF. The V gene is TRBV6-6, the J gene TRBJ2-3; 10 bases agree with TRBD1. This CDR3 region has 15 residues. The ends lost 9 bases at V and 4 bases at J; junction bases unmatched: 10. The V gene's germline CDR1 is MNHNY and CDR2 SVGAGI (reference sequence).

The rearrangement uses TRBV7-2 and TRBJ2-5, with 8 bases aligning to TRBD1. This CDR3 has 14 residues. The V gene's germline CDR1 is SGHTA and CDR2 FQGNSA. The ends lost 4 bases at V and 7 bases at J; junction bases unmatched: 8. The CDR3 DNA follows: TGTGCCAGCAGCTCCGGGACAGGTAGTGCGACCCAGTACTTC. It yields the protein CASSSGTGSATQYF. The full variable domain, its missing parts supplied by reference TRBV7-2 and TRBJ2-5, is GAGVSQSPSNKVTEKGKDVELRCDPISGHTALYWYRQSLGQGLEFLIYFQGNSAPDKSGLPSDRFSAERTGGSVSTLTIQRTQQEDSAVYLCASSSGTGSATQYFGPGTRLLVL.